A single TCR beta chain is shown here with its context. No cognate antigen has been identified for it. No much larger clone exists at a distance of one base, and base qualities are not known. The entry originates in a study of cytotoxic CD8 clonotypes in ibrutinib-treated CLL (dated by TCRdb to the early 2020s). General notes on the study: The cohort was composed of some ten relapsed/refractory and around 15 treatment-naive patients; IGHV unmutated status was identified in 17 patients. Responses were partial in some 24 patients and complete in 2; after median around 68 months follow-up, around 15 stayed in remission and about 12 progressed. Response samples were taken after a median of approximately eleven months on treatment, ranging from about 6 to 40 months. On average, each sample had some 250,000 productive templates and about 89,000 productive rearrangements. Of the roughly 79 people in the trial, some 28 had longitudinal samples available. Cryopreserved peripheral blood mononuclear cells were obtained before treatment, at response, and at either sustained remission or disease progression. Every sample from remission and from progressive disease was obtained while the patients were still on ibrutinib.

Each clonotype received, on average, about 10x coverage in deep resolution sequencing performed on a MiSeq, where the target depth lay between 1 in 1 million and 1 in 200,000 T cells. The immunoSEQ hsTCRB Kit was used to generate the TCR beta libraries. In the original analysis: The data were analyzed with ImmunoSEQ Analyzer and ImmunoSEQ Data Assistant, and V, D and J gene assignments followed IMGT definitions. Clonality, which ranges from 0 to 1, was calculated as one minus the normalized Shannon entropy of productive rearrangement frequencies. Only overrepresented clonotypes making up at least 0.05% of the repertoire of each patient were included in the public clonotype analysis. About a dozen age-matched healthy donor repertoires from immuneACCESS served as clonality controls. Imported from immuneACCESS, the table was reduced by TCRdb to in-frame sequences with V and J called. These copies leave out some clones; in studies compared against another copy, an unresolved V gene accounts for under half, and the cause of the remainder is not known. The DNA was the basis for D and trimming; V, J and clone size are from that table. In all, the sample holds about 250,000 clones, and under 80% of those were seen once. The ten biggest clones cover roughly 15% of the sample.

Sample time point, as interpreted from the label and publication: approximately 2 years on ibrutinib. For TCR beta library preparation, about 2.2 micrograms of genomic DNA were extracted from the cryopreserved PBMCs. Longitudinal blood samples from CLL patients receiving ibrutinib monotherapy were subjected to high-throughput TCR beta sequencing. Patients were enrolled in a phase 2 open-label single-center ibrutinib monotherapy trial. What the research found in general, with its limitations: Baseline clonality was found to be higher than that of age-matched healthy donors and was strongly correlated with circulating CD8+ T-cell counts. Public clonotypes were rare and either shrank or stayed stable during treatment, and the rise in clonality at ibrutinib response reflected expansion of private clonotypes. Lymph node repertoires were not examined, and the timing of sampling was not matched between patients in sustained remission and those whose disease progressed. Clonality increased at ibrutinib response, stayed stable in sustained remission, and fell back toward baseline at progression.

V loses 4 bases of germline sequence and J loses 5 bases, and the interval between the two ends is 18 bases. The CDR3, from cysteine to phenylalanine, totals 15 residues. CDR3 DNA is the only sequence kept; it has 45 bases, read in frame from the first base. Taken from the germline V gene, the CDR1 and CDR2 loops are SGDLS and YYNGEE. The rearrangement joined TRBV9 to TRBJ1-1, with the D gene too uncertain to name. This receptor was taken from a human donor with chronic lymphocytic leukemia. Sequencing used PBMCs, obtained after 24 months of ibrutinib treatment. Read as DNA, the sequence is TGTGCCAGCAGCCTCAACCCTTTTATCTCTACTGAAGCTTTCTTT. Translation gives CASSLNPFISTEAFF.